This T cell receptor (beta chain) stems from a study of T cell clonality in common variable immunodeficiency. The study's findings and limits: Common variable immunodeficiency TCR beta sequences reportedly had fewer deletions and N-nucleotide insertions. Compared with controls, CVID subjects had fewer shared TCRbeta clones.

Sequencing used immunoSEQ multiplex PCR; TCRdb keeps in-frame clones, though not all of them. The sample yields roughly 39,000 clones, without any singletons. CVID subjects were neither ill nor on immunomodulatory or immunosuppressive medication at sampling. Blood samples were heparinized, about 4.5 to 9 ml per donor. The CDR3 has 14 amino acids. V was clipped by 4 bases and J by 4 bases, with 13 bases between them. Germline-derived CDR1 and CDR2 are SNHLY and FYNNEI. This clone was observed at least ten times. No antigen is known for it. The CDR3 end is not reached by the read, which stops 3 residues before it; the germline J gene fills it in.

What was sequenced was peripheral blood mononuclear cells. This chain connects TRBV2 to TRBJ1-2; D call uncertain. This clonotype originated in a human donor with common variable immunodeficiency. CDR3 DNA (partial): TGTGCCAGCAGTGGACCCGGGGTCCTCTATGGC. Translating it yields CASSGPGVLYG. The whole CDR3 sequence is CASSGPGVLYGYTF.